These 25 T cell receptor beta chains share one sample of origin, sequenced in a study of control samples from healthy donors and cancer patients. TCRdb's table, derived via immunoSEQ multiplex PCR, lists solely in-frame clones and lacks some. The repertoire holds roughly 93,000 clones, with roughly nine tenths as singletons. Material for sequencing was PBMCs. These receptors were obtained from a woman between 45 and 60 years old with colorectal cancer.

The genes are TRBV6-5 and TRBJ2-3, with D tentatively TRBD1 (5 bases). Trimming pared 6 bases from V and 2 bases from J, leaving 9 bases between. Germline V gene data show CDR1 as MNHEY and CDR2 as SVGAGI. The CDR3 spans 13 residues. The DNA for the CDR3 is TGTGCCAGCAGAGACAGTTTCACAGATACGCAGTATTTT. Protein product: CASRDSFTDTQYF.

The gene calls are TRBV28 and TRBJ2-7; 9 bases are shared with TRBD1. Germline V gives CDR1 MDHEN, CDR2 SYDVKM. The length of the CDR3 is 15 residues. V lost 6 bases, J lost 2 bases, and 8 bases stayed unmatched. In nucleotides, the CDR3 is TGTGCCAGCAGGGACAGGGGAGGGACCACCTACGAGCAGTACGTC. Translated: CASRDRGGTTYEQYV.

Points on this clone: One end of the junction is discordant with germline, which a read error may explain. The chain uses TRBV4-3 and TRBJ2-2; D might be TRBD2 (7 bases). Germline CDR1 and CDR2: LGHNA and YSLEER. CDR3 length: 17 residues. The CDR3 here is CASSQGSWGGPTGEPFF. CDR3 in DNA: TGCGCCAGCAGCCAAGGCTCTTGGGGGGGGCCAACCGGGGAGCCGTTTTTT.

The chain carries TRBV27 and TRBJ2-3; D possibly corresponds to TRBD1 (6 bases). The CDR3 extends over 15 amino acids. Per the germline V gene, CDR1 is MNHEY and CDR2 is SMNVEV (reference sequence). V dropped 3 bases and J dropped 1 base, with 11 bases sitting between them. This chain's CDR3 is CASSFAGGGTDTQYF. CDR3 nucleotides: TGTGCCAGCAGTTTTGCTGGGGGCGGCACAGATACGCAGTATTTT.

This clone has a handful of counts. This chain links TRBV14 with TRBJ1-2, with 8 bases aligning to TRBD1. The CDR3 has 14 amino acids. Looked up from germline, CDR1 is SGHDN and CDR2 is FVKESK. The ends lost 4 bases at V and 6 bases at J; junction bases unmatched: 7. The CDR3 sequence: CASSRQQGVDGYTF. Written as DNA, the CDR3 is TGTGCCAGCAGCCGGCAACAGGGGGTAGATGGCTACACCTTC.

V usage is TRBV18 and J usage is TRBJ1-2, with 9 bases fitting TRBD1. The CDR3 length is 14 residues. V trimming: 0 bases; J trimming: 6 bases; junction bases outside the gene matches: 2. Germline V gene sequence: CDR1 KGHSH, CDR2 LQKENI. The CDR3, as DNA: TGTGCCAGCTCACCACCGGGACAGGGCCATGGCTACACCTTC. Encoded protein: CASSPPGQGHGYTF.

The chain employs TRBV7-9 and TRBJ2-7; D is undetermined. The CDR3 extends over 12 amino acids. Trimming cost V 3 bases and J 10 bases, with 13 bases left between them. Looked up from germline, CDR1 is SEHNR and CDR2 is FQNEAQ (reference sequence). The CDR3 DNA sequence: TGTGCCAGCAGCTTTTCGTCGGGCGAACAGTACGTC. It is translated as CASSFSSGEQYV.

The chain carries TRBV19 and TRBJ1-1; D is undetermined. The CDR3 is 12 residues long. Trimming left V 5 bases short and J 0 bases short, with 4 bases between. Germline V lookup: CDR1 LNHDA, CDR2 SQIVND (reference sequence). The CDR3 nucleotides read TGTGCCAGTAGTGCAGTGAACACTGAAGCTTTCTTT. Its translation is CASSAVNTEAFF.

The rearrangement uses TRBV18 and TRBJ1-5, with D perhaps matching TRBD1 (5 bases). Germline CDR1 and CDR2: KGHSH and LQKENI. With 3 bases removed from V and 1 base from J, the gap between germline ends came to 10 bases. This CDR3 spans 15 amino acids. CDR3 sequence reads: CASSPTGGSNQPQHF. DNA for the CDR3: TGTGCCAGCTCACCTACCGGGGGGAGCAATCAGCCCCAGCATTTT.

The rearrangement joins TRBV2 to TRBJ1-1; D gene uncertain. CDR1 and CDR2 from the germline V gene are SNHLY and FYNNEI. The CDR3 spans 13 residues. Deletions cut 3 bases from V and 1 base from J, with 6 bases between. This CDR3 reads CASSESGNTEAFF. CDR3 nucleotide sequence: TGTGCCAGCAGTGAGTCGGGGAACACTGAAGCTTTCTTT.

V gene TRBV3-1 (or the pseudogene TRBV3-2) combines with J gene TRBJ1-6; 8 bases agree with TRBD1. Germline V gene data show CDR1 as LGHDT and CDR2 as YNNKEL (reference sequence). The V and J ends lost 0 bases and 10 bases, in that order; junction bases with no gene match: 8. The CDR3 is made up of 16 amino acids. CDR3 amino acids: CASSQDTTGGISPLHF. CDR3 DNA sequence: TGTGCCAGCAGCCAAGATACTACAGGGGGTATATCACCCCTCCACTTT.

This clone has more than one count but fewer than ten. V is TRBV10-1 and J is TRBJ1-1; D is undetermined. V lost 3 bases and J 2 bases, leaving 7 bases between the germline ends. The germline V gene encodes CDR1 WNHNN and CDR2 SYGVQD (reference sequence). This CDR3 is built from 13 residues. The CDR3 protein is CASSDEVNTEAFF. CDR3 in DNA: TGCGCCAGCAGTGACGAGGTTAACACTGAAGCTTTCTTT.

The chain couples TRBV5-1 to TRBJ2-3; D is tentatively TRBD1 or TRBD2 (5 bases each). V lost 2 bases and J lost 3, with 13 bases in between. Germline assignment: CDR1 SGHRS and CDR2 YFSETQ. This CDR3 is 15 amino acids long. Written as DNA, the CDR3 is TGCGCCAGCAGCTTCTCTGAGGGACCGACAGATACGCAGTATTTT. It specifies CASSFSEGPTDTQYF.

The chain employs TRBV15 and TRBJ1-1; D possibly corresponds to TRBD1 (5 bases). The V end lost 0 bases, the J end lost 7 bases, and 12 bases lay between the germline ends. Per the germline V gene, CDR1 is LNHNV and CDR2 is YYDKDF (reference sequence). CDR3 length equals 14 residues. CDR3 in amino acids: CATSRDRRGGEAFF. The CDR3 coding sequence is TGTGCCACCAGCAGAGATCGGAGGGGTGGTGAAGCTTTCTTT.

This rearrangement joins TRBV3-1 (or the pseudogene TRBV3-2) to TRBJ2-6, with TRBD1 matching 7 bases. This CDR3 comprises 18 residues. The germline gives CDR1 LGHDT, CDR2 YNNKEL (reference sequence). The ends lost 3 bases at V and 2 bases at J; junction bases unmatched: 10. CDR3 sequence (DNA): TGTGCCAGCAGCCAGTACGAAGGGGGCAGAGCTGGGGCCAACGTCCTGACTTTC. It codes for CASSQYEGGRAGANVLTF.

V is TRBV28 and J is TRBJ1-6; D remains ambiguous. Trimming stripped 3 bases from V and 0 bases from J, with 15 bases between. Germline CDR1 MDHEN, CDR2 SYDVKM. The CDR3 loop spans 18 amino acids. The DNA for the CDR3 is TGTGCCAGCAGTTTGACGTATGGGGAAAGCTCCTATAATTCACCCCTCCACTTT. Its translation is CASSLTYGESSYNSPLHF.

The chain is built from TRBV20-1 and TRBJ1-1, with a possible D match to TRBD1 (5 bases). The CDR3 spans 16 residues. The germline V gene has CDR1 DFQATT and CDR2 SNEGSKA (reference sequence). With 3 bases removed from V and 3 bases from J, the gap between germline ends came to 20 bases. CDR3 loop: CSASRQGGIRDTEAFF. The CDR3 nucleotides are TGCAGTGCTAGTAGGCAGGGAGGAATTAGGGACACTGAAGCTTTCTTT.

Comment on this clone: The junction does not match germline at one end; this may be a read error. The J gene is TRBJ1-2, the V gene TRBV3-1 (or the pseudogene TRBV3-2), with D maybe TRBD1 (5 bases). The CDR3 runs 16 residues. Germline-derived CDR1 and CDR2 are LGHDT and YNNKEL (reference sequence). DNA for the CDR3: TGTGCCAGCAGTCAAGGGAGGATCGGACAAATCTATGGCTACACCTTC. This gives the protein CASSQGRIGQIYGYTF.

The rearrangement links TRBV7-2 to TRBJ2-5; 10 bases map to TRBD2. This CDR3 comprises 19 residues. J lost 4 bases, V lost 5 bases, and 19 bases had no gene match. Germline assignment: CDR1 SGHTA and CDR2 FQGNSA. CDR3 DNA: TGTGCCAGCAGCCCTCACCCCCTCGGAGCGGGGGGGGGCTCAGAGACCCAGTACTTC. It codes for CASSPHPLGAGGGSETQYF.

V and J are TRBV10-1 and TRBJ2-2, with a weak D call TRBD1 (6 bases). The CDR3 sequence is 13 residues long. CDR1 and CDR2 (germline): WNHNN, SYGVQD (reference sequence). V was cut by 5 bases and J by 4 bases, with 8 bases left in between. For the CDR3, the DNA is TGCGCCAGCAGTAGGACAGCCACCGGGGAGCTGTTTTTT. Translating it yields CASSRTATGELFF.

This rearrangement joins TRBV7-7 to TRBJ2-2, with 12 positions matching TRBD2. CDR3 length equals 16 residues. Per the germline V gene, CDR1 is SSHAT and CDR2 is FNYEAQ (reference sequence). Trimming at V came to 4 bases and at J to 4 bases, leaving 4 bases not matched to a gene. CDR3 sequence: CASSSQLAGGTGELFF. DNA for the CDR3: TGTGCCAGCAGCTCCCAACTAGCGGGGGGCACCGGGGAGCTGTTTTTT.

The chain joins TRBV28 to TRBJ2-1, with a weak D call TRBD2 (5 bases). The V end lost 8 bases, the J end lost 5 bases, and 19 bases lay between the germline ends. Germline values: CDR1 MDHEN, CDR2 SYDVKM. CDR3 length equals 15 residues. CDR3 amino acids: CASSSSGFYDNEQFF. CDR3 coding DNA: TGTGCCAGCTCTTCCTCGGGATTTTACGACAATGAGCAGTTCTTC. The variable domain in full, completed from reference TRBV28 and TRBJ2-1, reads DVKVTQSSRYLVKRTGEKVFLECVQDMDHENMFWYRQDPGLGLRLIYFSYDVKMKEKGDIPEGYSVSREKKERFSLILESASTNQTSMYLCASSSSGFYDNEQFFGPGTRLTVL.

J is TRBJ2-6 and V is TRBV4-3, with 8 bases aligning to TRBD1. Looked up from germline, CDR1 is LGHNA and CDR2 is YSLEER. V was clipped by 0 bases and J by 1 base; unmatched bases: 8. The CDR3 loop spans 19 amino acids. The CDR3 bases are TGCGCCAGCAGCCAAGATTACGGGACAGGTGCTTCTGGGGCCAACGTCCTGACTTTC. Amino acids: CASSQDYGTGASGANVLTF.

The V call is TRBV6-5, the J call TRBJ1-6, with D perhaps matching TRBD1 (5 bases). The germline V gene has CDR1 MNHEY and CDR2 SVGAGI. The CDR3 runs 13 residues. Trimming left V 6 bases short and J 8 bases short, with 11 bases between. DNA of the CDR3: TGTGCCAGCAGGGGGGGGGATGATTCACCCCTCCACTTT. It encodes CASRGGDDSPLHF.

The chain links TRBV6-2 or TRBV6-3 to TRBJ2-7; tentatively, D is TRBD1 (5 bases). The V and J ends lost 6 bases and 4 bases respectively, with 13 bases between them. The germline CDR1 and CDR2 sequences are MNHEY and SVGEGT. The CDR3 is 13 residues long. The DNA for the CDR3 is TGTGCCAGCAGCCCGGACACCACATACGAGCAGTACGTC. Its protein is CASSPDTTYEQYV.